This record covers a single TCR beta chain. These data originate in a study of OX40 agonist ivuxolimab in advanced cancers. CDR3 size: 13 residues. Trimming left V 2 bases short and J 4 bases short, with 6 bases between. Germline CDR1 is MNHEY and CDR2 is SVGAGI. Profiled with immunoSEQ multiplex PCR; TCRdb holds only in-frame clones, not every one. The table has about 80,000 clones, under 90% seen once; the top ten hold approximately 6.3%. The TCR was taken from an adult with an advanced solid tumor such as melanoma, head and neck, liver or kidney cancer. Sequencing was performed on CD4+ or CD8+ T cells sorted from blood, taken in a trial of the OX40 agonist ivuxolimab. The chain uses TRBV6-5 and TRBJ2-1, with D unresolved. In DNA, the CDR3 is TGTGCCAGCAGTTACGGCAAATACAATGAGCAGTTCTTC. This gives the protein CASSYGKYNEQFF.